The source of this T cell receptor (beta chain) is a study of shared clonotypes between healthy human individuals. Study-wide context: The study enrolled two women and a few men aged 18 to 49.

This clone was observed many times. Evenly divided among several immunoSEQ plates was the genomic DNA of each subset. The assay was immunoSEQ multiplex PCR, and TCRdb's table has in-frame clones only and misses some. The repertoire holds about half a million clones, with 79% as singletons. Germline lookup yields CDR1 SGHRS and CDR2 YFSETQ. Trimming shortened V by 0 bases and J by 2 bases, and 12 bases separated the two germline ends. This CDR3 region has 16 residues. None of the donors, who were healthy HIV-negative adults, had recently had acute infections or vaccinations. This TCR derives from a woman in her thirties or forties in good health. Some clones in this sample may be carry-over from other donors' samples. V is TRBV5-1 and J is TRBJ2-1; perhaps TRBD1 as D (5 bases). The material sequenced was PBMCs. The CDR3 reads CASSLVVGHTYNEQFF. The CDR3, as DNA: TGCGCCAGCAGCTTGGTTGTGGGGCATACCTACAATGAGCAGTTCTTC.